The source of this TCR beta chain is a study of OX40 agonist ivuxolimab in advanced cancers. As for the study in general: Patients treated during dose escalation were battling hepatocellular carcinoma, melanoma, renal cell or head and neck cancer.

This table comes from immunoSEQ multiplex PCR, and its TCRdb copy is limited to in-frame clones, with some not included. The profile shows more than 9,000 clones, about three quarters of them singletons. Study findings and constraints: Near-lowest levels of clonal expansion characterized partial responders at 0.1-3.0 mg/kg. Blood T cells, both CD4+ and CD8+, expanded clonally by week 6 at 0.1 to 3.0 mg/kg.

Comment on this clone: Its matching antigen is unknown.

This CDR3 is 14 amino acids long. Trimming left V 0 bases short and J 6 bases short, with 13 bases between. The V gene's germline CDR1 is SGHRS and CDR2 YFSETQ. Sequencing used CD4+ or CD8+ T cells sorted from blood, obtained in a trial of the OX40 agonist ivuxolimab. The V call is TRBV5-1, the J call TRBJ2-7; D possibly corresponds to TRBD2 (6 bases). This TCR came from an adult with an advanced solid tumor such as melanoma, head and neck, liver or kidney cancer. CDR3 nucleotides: TGCGCCAGCAGCTTGGTTGCGGGATACATCGAGCAGTACTTC. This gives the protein CASSLVAGYIEQYF.